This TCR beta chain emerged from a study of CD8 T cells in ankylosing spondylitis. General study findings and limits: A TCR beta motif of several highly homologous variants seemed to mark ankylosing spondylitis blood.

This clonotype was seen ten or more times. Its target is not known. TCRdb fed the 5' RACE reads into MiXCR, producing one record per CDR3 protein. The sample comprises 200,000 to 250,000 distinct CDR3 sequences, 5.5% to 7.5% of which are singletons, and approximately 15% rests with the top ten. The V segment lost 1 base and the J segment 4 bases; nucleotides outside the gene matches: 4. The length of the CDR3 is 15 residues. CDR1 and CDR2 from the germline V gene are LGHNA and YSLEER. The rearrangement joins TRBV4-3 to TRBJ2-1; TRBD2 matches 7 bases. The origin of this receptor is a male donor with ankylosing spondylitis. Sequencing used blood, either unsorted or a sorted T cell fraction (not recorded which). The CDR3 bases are TGCGCCAGCAGCCAAGGCCTAGCGGCGTACAATGAGCAGTTCTTC. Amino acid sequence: CASSQGLAAYNEQFF.